The 32 T cell receptor beta chains reported below all come from one sample, sequenced in a study of vaccination effects on CD4 cells after COVID-19. Before sequencing took place, the ViraFEST assay used viral peptide pools to expand antigen-specific CD4+ T cells. Scientists isolated CD4+ T cells after an approximately 10-day culture period ended. Documented for the person is a PCR-confirmed SARS-CoV-2 infection occurring between March and December 2020. Assay used: immunoSEQ multiplex PCR; TCRdb lists only in-frame clones, some missing. The sample has some 30,000 clones; about 69% are singletons. Antigen specificity for these receptors is unknown. The specimen was CD4+ T cells from PBMCs cultured with a peptide pool, collected before COVID-19 vaccination. The receptors shown here come from a human donor who had a prior SARS-CoV-2 infection.

V usage is TRBV25-1 and J usage is TRBJ2-5; D uncertain. CDR1 is MGHDK and CDR2 is SYGVNS in the germline V gene. The ends were cut back, 1 base at V and 3 bases at J, with 9 bases in the middle. This CDR3 is 14 amino acids long. The CDR3 nucleotides are TGTGCCAGCAGTGAATTAGGCAGAGAAGAGACCCAGTACTTC. The encoded protein is CASSELGREETQYF.

V usage is TRBV24-1 and J usage is TRBJ2-5; D uncertain. The germline gives CDR1 KGHDR, CDR2 SFDVKD. The CDR3 extends over 13 amino acids. The germline V and J ends were trimmed by 3 bases and 2 bases, with 6 bases remaining between them. CDR3 DNA: TGTGCCACCAGTGATCCGGGTCAAGAGACCCAGTACTTC. This encodes CATSDPGQETQYF.

V gene TRBV5-1 combines with J gene TRBJ2-1, with 7 bases fitting TRBD2. The V gene's germline CDR1 is SGHRS and CDR2 YFSETQ. The CDR3 extends over 16 amino acids. J gave up 3 bases and V 0 bases, and 6 bases lay outside the gene matches. CDR3 region: CASSLDPLAVYNEQFF. CDR3 nucleotides: TGCGCCAGCAGCTTGGATCCCCTAGCGGTCTACAATGAGCAGTTCTTC.

With regard to this clone: Relative to the germline gene, one junction end is altered; a read error may explain this. This sequence joins TRBV7-7 and TRBJ2-2, with TRBD2 identical over 14 bases. This CDR3 comprises 18 residues. Germline lookup yields CDR1 SSHAT and CDR2 FNYEAQ (reference sequence). The CDR3 loop is CASSIGLAGGRNTGELFF. The CDR3 region has the DNA TGTGCTAGCAGCATTGGACTAGCGGGGGGCCGGAACACCGGGGAGCTGTTTTTT.

The CDR3 loop reads CASSPRGLALYEQYF. DNA for the CDR3: TGCGCCAGCAGCCCTAGGGGACTAGCCCTCTACGAGCAGTACTTC. The rearrangement joins TRBV5-1 to TRBJ2-7; TRBD2 aligns across 9 bases. Germline V CDR1 and CDR2: SGHRS, YFSETQ. After removal of 4 bases from V and 3 bases from J, the junction contained 8 bases not matched to a gene. The CDR3 spans 15 residues.

J is TRBJ2-5 and V is TRBV18; no firm D call. Trimming took off 4 bases at V and 2 bases at J, with 11 bases between the two ends. The CDR3 is made up of 14 amino acids. The germline V gene has CDR1 KGHSH and CDR2 LQKENI. This CDR3 is CASSRRYQQETQYF. CDR3 sequence (DNA): TGTGCCAGCTCACGGCGATACCAACAAGAGACCCAGTACTTC.

This sequence joins TRBV18 and TRBJ1-2; TRBD1 agrees at 7 bases. Per the germline V gene, CDR1 is KGHSH and CDR2 is LQKENI. V was clipped by 3 bases and J by 2 bases; unmatched bases: 0. The CDR3 runs to 13 residues. The CDR3 protein is CASSPDRNYGYTF. As DNA, the CDR3 is TGTGCCAGCTCACCGGACAGGAACTATGGCTACACCTTC. Complete variable domain (other parts from reference TRBV18 and TRBJ1-2): NAGVMQNPRHLVRRRGQEARLRCSPMKGHSHVYWYRQLPEEGLKFMVYLQKENIIDESGMPKERFSAEFPKEGPSILRIQQVVRGDSAAYFCASSPDRNYGYTFGSGTRLTVV.

CDR3 in DNA: TGTGCCAGCAGCATAATACCCACTAGCGGGACGCAGTATTTT. Protein: CASSIIPTSGTQYF. The chain links TRBV7-3 to TRBJ2-3; TRBD2 matches at 9 bases. V shed 5 bases, J shed 9 bases, and the junction held 9 bases outside the gene matches. The CDR3 contains 14 residues. The germline V gene has CDR1 SGHTA and CDR2 FQGTGA.

The CDR3 sequence is CASSSLLIGQAKGYTF. The CDR3 DNA sequence: TGTGCCAGCAGTTCCTTATTGATCGGACAGGCAAAGGGCTACACCTTC. The chain links TRBV27 to TRBJ1-2; 7 bases fit TRBD1. The V gene's germline CDR1 is MNHEY and CDR2 SMNVEV (reference sequence). The length of the CDR3 is 16 residues. The ends lost 4 bases at V and 8 bases at J; junction bases unmatched: 16.

The rearrangement uses TRBV19 and TRBJ2-2, with a possible D match to TRBD2 (6 bases). The CDR3 is 17 amino acids. Germline CDR1 and CDR2: LNHDA and SQIVND (reference sequence). V lost 5 bases and J lost 1, with 17 bases in between. The CDR3 here is CASSSRGGRRNTGELFF. In DNA, the CDR3 is TGTGCCAGTAGTTCCCGGGGAGGACGGAGGAACACCGGGGAGCTGTTTTTT.

This clone occurred once. V and J are TRBV4-1 and TRBJ2-5; 12 bases are a match to TRBD2. This CDR3 is built from 16 residues. Germline V lookup: CDR1 MGHRA, CDR2 YSYEKL. The junction had 6 bases not matched to a gene; V was cut back by 3 bases and J by 4 bases. The CDR3 sequence: CASSHGETSGGETQYF. For the CDR3, the DNA is TGCGCCAGCAGCCATGGCGAGACTAGCGGGGGAGAGACCCAGTACTTC.

The rearrangement uses TRBV11-2 and TRBJ2-1, with 7 positions matching TRBD2. Germline lookup yields CDR1 SGHAT and CDR2 FQNNGV. V shed 0 bases and J 8 bases; nucleotides not matched to a gene: 13. This CDR3 region has 17 residues. CDR3 amino acids: CASSLETGTTYIDEQFF. DNA for the CDR3: TGTGCCAGCAGCTTAGAAACCGGGACTACGTACATCGATGAGCAGTTCTTC.

The rearrangement joins TRBV6-5 to TRBJ1-1; a weak D match, TRBD1 (6 bases). CDR1 is MNHEY and CDR2 is SVGAGI in the germline V gene. V was cut by 5 bases and J by 7 bases, with 20 bases left in between. The CDR3 runs to 15 residues. CDR3 protein: CASSPAGQGILEAFF. The CDR3 region has the DNA TGTGCCAGCAGTCCAGCAGGCCAGGGGATCCTTGAAGCTTTCTTT.

Only a few counts were recorded for this clone. The chain has TRBV2 and TRBJ2-7; D call uncertain. Looked up from germline, CDR1 is SNHLY and CDR2 is FYNNEI. V gave up 7 bases and J gave up 4 bases, with 8 bases separating them. This CDR3 region has 11 residues. This CDR3 is CASKREYEQYF. CDR3 nucleotides: TGTGCCAGCAAAAGAGAATACGAGCAGTACTTC. The variable domain in full, with the rest retrieved from reference TRBV2 and TRBJ2-7, is EPEVTQTPSHQVTQMGQEVILRCVPISNHLYFYWYRQILGQKVEFLVSFYNNEISEKSEIFDDQFSVERPDGSNFTLKIRSTKLEDSAMYFCASKREYEQYFGPGTRLTVT.

This clone is judged large. This rearrangement joins TRBV5-4 to TRBJ2-5, with D tentatively TRBD1 or TRBD2 (6 bases each). Trimming pared 4 bases from V and 1 base from J, leaving 14 bases between. Germline V gives CDR1 SGHNT, CDR2 YYREEE (reference sequence). CDR3 length: 15 amino acids. DNA of the CDR3: TGTGCCAGCAGCGGGGGGCAGAGAGTCCAAGAGACCCAGTACTTC. Residues: CASSGGQRVQETQYF.

Judged by abundance, this clone is medium-sized. This sequence joins TRBV2 and TRBJ2-1, with D perhaps being TRBD1 or TRBD2 (5 bases each). From germline, CDR1 is SNHLY and CDR2 FYNNEI. V lost 8 bases, J lost 6 bases, and 5 bases lay in between. The CDR3 is made up of 10 amino acids. This CDR3 is CASGGNEQFF. The CDR3 coding sequence is TGTGCCAGCGGGGGCAATGAGCAGTTCTTC. Using reference TRBV2 and TRBJ2-1 for the parts outside the CDR3, the full variable domain is EPEVTQTPSHQVTQMGQEVILRCVPISNHLYFYWYRQILGQKVEFLVSFYNNEISEKSEIFDDQFSVERPDGSNFTLKIRSTKLEDSAMYFCASGGNEQFFGPGTRLTVL.

Only a few counts were recorded for this clone. This chain links TRBV24-1 with TRBJ1-1; 7 nucleotides line up with TRBD1. With V trimmed by 3 bases and J by 7 bases, 1 base remained unmatched. This CDR3 has 12 residues. CDR1 is KGHDR, CDR2 SFDVKD, per germline. The chain's CDR3 is CATSDGDSEAFF. The CDR3 DNA is TGTGCCACCAGTGATGGGGACAGTGAAGCTTTCTTT.

CDR3 loop: CASSRGLAGGPSSYNEQFF. The CDR3 DNA is TGTGCCAGCAGCCGGGGACTAGCGGGAGGTCCAAGCTCCTACAATGAGCAGTTCTTC. This chain uses TRBV13 with TRBJ2-1; 15 bases agree with TRBD2. Germline CDR1 PRHDT, CDR2 FYEKMQ (reference sequence). CDR3 length: 19 amino acids. V lost 5 bases and J lost 0; bases outside the gene matches: 8.

Only a few counts were recorded for this clone. The rearrangement joins TRBV4-2 to TRBJ2-1, with a tentative D call TRBD1 (6 bases). CDR1 LGHNA and CDR2 YNFKEQ come from the germline V gene. The CDR3 loop spans 16 amino acids. V lost 0 bases, J lost 0 bases, and 9 bases lay in between. In DNA form, the CDR3 reads TGTGCCAGCAGCCAAGATAGGGGGAGCTCCTACAATGAGCAGTTCTTC. It specifies CASSQDRGSSYNEQFF.

CDR3 DNA: TGTGCCAGCAGCCACGACCCGGGAAGTAGCGGGGGATCGCAGTATTTT. Its protein product is CASSHDPGSSGGSQYF. The chain combines TRBV7-3 with TRBJ2-3; TRBD2 matches at 9 bases. The CDR3 has 16 residues. The J segment lost 10 bases and the V segment lost 5 bases, leaving 16 bases of the junction unmatched. Looked up from germline, CDR1 is SGHTA and CDR2 is FQGTGA. Together with reference TRBV7-3 and TRBJ2-3, the CDR3 gives the full variable domain: GAGVSQTPSNKVTEKGKYVELRCDPISGHTALYWYRQSLGQGPEFLIYFQGTGAADDSGLPNDRFFAVRPEGSVSTLKIQRTERGDSAVYLCASSHDPGSSGGSQYFGPGTRLTVL.

The V gene is TRBV9, the J gene TRBJ2-3; 12 bases agree with TRBD2. Per germline, CDR1 SGDLS and CDR2 YYNGEE. Trimming cost V 4 bases and J 2 bases; bases outside gene matches: 11. There are 18 residues in the CDR3. The CDR3 DNA sequence: TGTGCCAGCAGCACCGGTGCTAGCGGGGGGGCCTTCACAGATACGCAGTATTTT. Protein: CASSTGASGGAFTDTQYF. Full variable domain (missing parts from reference TRBV9 and TRBJ2-3): DSGVTQTPKHLITATGQRVTLRCSPRSGDLSVYWYQQSLDQGLQFLIQYYNGEERAKGNILERFSAQQFPDLHSELNLSSLELGDSALYFCASSTGASGGAFTDTQYFGPGTRLTVL.

This clone was found a few times. V is TRBV23-1 and J is TRBJ1-4; D is unresolved. TRBV23-1 qualifies as an ORF whose function is uncertain. The germline V and J ends were trimmed by 6 bases and 5 bases, with 10 bases remaining between them. The CDR3 extends over 13 amino acids. The CDR3 DNA reads as TGCGCCAGCAGGCCAAGGGAGAATGAAAAACTGTTTTTT. The encoded protein is CASRPRENEKLFF.

V and J are TRBV7-9 and TRBJ2-1, with 12 bases lining up with TRBD2. There are 16 residues in the CDR3. Unmatched junction bases numbered 7, after V lost 5 bases and J lost 5 bases. Germline lookup yields CDR1 SEHNR and CDR2 FQNEAQ (reference sequence). CDR3 residues: CASSPGTSGRHNEQFF. The CDR3 DNA sequence: TGTGCCAGCAGCCCGGGGACTAGCGGGCGCCACAATGAGCAGTTCTTC.

This clone turned up a few times. The chain has TRBV30 and TRBJ2-7, with D possibly being TRBD2 (6 bases). V was cut by 2 bases and J by 4 bases, with 12 bases left in between. The germline CDR1 and CDR2 sequences are GTSNPN and SVGIG (reference sequence). CDR3 size: 13 residues. CDR3 in amino acids: CAWSFGLPYEQYF. The CDR3 bases are TGTGCCTGGAGTTTTGGACTACCGTACGAGCAGTACTTC. The whole variable domain, filled in from reference TRBV30 and TRBJ2-7, reads SQTIHQWPATLVQPVGSPLSLECTVEGTSNPNLYWYRQAAGRGLQLLFYSVGIGQISSEVPQNLSASRPQDRQFILSSKKLLLSDSGFYLCAWSFGLPYEQYFGPGTRLTVT.

V is TRBV15 and J is TRBJ2-5; maybe TRBD2 (6 bases). Trimming shortened V by 1 base and J by 5 bases, and 17 bases separated the two germline ends. Germline V CDR1 and CDR2: LNHNV, YYDKDF (reference sequence). The CDR3 totals 16 residues. The CDR3 nucleotides read TGTGCCACCAGCAGAGTGAGGTTCGAGGGGACTGAGACCCAGTACTTC. The encoded protein is CATSRVRFEGTETQYF.

A few counts support this clone. V usage is TRBV5-1 and J usage is TRBJ2-7; TRBD1 might be the D (6 bases). The V gene's germline CDR1 is SGHRS and CDR2 YFSETQ. Trimming cost V 0 bases and J 0 bases, with 16 bases left between them. The CDR3 consists of 17 residues. DNA of the CDR3: TGCGCCAGCAGCTTGGCCGGTCCCGGGGACACCTCCTACGAGCAGTACTTC. This gives the protein CASSLAGPGDTSYEQYF. The full variable domain, its missing parts supplied by reference TRBV5-1 and TRBJ2-7, is KAGVTQTPRYLIKTRGQQVTLSCSPISGHRSVSWYQQTPGQGLQFLFEYFSETQRNKGNFPGRFSGRQFSNSRSEMNVSTLELGDSALYLCASSLAGPGDTSYEQYFGPGTRLTVT.

The chain recombines TRBV7-9 with TRBJ1-1, with D uncertain. In germline, CDR1 is SEHNR, CDR2 FQNEAQ (reference sequence). This CDR3 has 13 residues. Trimming took 2 bases from V and 2 from J, leaving 6 bases between them. CDR3 DNA sequence: TGTGCCAGCAGCTTATCCGCAAACACTGAAGCTTTCTTT. It is translated as CASSLSANTEAFF.

This clone was picked up a small number of times. The chain couples TRBV24-1 to TRBJ1-1; D gene ambiguous. This CDR3 has 12 amino acids. V shed 6 bases and J shed 5 bases, with 9 bases lying between them. Germline V gene lookup returns CDR1 KGHDR and CDR2 SFDVKD. The CDR3 here is CATSLAKTEAFF. CDR3 nucleotides: TGTGCCACCAGTCTCGCTAAGACTGAAGCTTTCTTT.

V and J are TRBV24-1 and TRBJ2-3, with 9 nucleotides matching TRBD2. The CDR3 is 18 residues long. Trimming at V came to 3 bases and at J to 6 bases, leaving 15 bases not matched to a gene. Germline values: CDR1 KGHDR, CDR2 SFDVKD. The DNA of the CDR3 is TGTGCCACCAGTGATCAGCTTAAGACTAGCGGATTCACGGATACGCAGTATTTT. Protein product: CATSDQLKTSGFTDTQYF.

CDR3 DNA sequence: TGTGCCAGCAGTGAATGGAATGACTATGGCTACACCTTC. This encodes CASSEWNDYGYTF. V and J are TRBV25-1 and TRBJ1-2; D not certain. Germline V lookup: CDR1 MGHDK, CDR2 SYGVNS. The CDR3 runs 13 residues. With 1 base removed from V and 3 bases from J, the gap between germline ends came to 6 bases.

The chain combines TRBV5-4 with TRBJ2-1, with D unclear. V was pared by 1 base and J by 1 base, with 9 bases between. The CDR3 spans 15 residues. Germline values: CDR1 SGHNT, CDR2 YYREEE (reference sequence). CDR3 loop: CASSLLDPSYNEQFF. The CDR3 DNA reads TGTGCCAGCAGCTTGTTAGATCCGTCCTACAATGAGCAGTTCTTC.

The rearrangement links TRBV2 to TRBJ1-2; 7 bases are shared with TRBD1. V lost 2 bases, J lost 8 bases, and 11 bases stayed unmatched. Per the germline V gene, CDR1 is SNHLY and CDR2 is FYNNEI. The CDR3 covers 15 residues. CDR3 protein: CASSEHGTDHWGYTF. The CDR3 DNA reads TGTGCCAGCAGTGAACACGGGACAGATCATTGGGGCTACACCTTC.